Listed below are T cell receptor beta chains from one sample, sequenced in a study of blood T cell repertoires in COVID-19. Some clones are missing from TCRdb's copy, which holds only in-frame ones; the method was immunoSEQ multiplex PCR. This table has approximately 11,000 clones, approximately 88% appearing once. The sequencing sample was made of peripheral blood. All receptors come from a human donor in a cohort sampled during active COVID-19. Each CDR3 is given with its conserved first and last residue. Fields, in order: D gene, J gene, clone size, V gene, CDR3 length, CDR3 DNA, CDR3 protein. D genes are given only for firm matches. Size tells how often a clone was seen (once, few, many) or the class of an expanded clone, and some rows leave it out.

TRBD1 | TRBJ1-2 | NA | TRBV12-3/TRBV12-4 | 13 | TGTGCCAGCAATGCAGGGGGAGGCTATGGCTACACCTTC | CASNAGGGYGYTF
TRBD2 | TRBJ2-1 | once | TRBV5-1 | 15 | TGCGCCAGCAGCAAGACTAGCGGACAATACAATGAGCAGTTCTTC | CASSKTSGQYNEQFF
TRBD2 | TRBJ2-7 | NA | TRBV29-1 | 14 | TGCAGCGTTGAAGATCGGGGGGGGACCTACGAGCAGTACTTC | CSVEDRGGTYEQYF
NA | TRBJ2-1 | NA | TRBV15 | 16 | TGTGCCACCAGCAGAGTACCGCTAGCCCTATACAATGAGCAGTTCTTC | CATSRVPLALYNEQFF
TRBD2 | TRBJ2-1 | NA | TRBV5-1 | 17 | TGCGCCAGCAGCTTCCCCCCCGGGACTAGCGGTAAGAATGAGCAGTTCTTC | CASSFPPGTSGKNEQFF
TRBD2 | TRBJ2-3 | NA | TRBV24-1 | 16 | TGTGCCACCAGTGATCCCGGGACTAGCGGCACAGATACGCAGTATTTT | CATSDPGTSGTDTQYF
TRBD1 | TRBJ1-1 | NA | TRBV18 | 17 | TGTGCCAGCTCACCAAGAATATCAGGACAGGGTCACACTGAAGCTTTCTTT | CASSPRISGQGHTEAFF
TRBD1 | TRBJ1-2 | NA | TRBV4-1 | 17 | TGCGCCAGCAGCCAAGTCGCCAGGGGGGTAGAAAACTATGGCTACACCTTC | CASSQVARGVENYGYTF
TRBD2 | TRBJ2-2 | NA | TRBV6-4 | 16 | TGTGCCAACGGACTAGCGGGAGCCAGGGTCACCGGGGAGCTGTTTTTT | CANGLAGARVTGELFF
TRBD2 | TRBJ2-2 | NA | TRBV11-2 | 15 | TGTGCCAGCAGCAGACTAGCGTCGAACACCGGGGAGCTGTTTTTT | CASSRLASNTGELFF
NA | TRBJ2-1 | NA | TRBV4-3 | 14 | TGCGCCAGCAGCCAAGGGACTACGGGTTCGGAGCAGTTCTTC | CASSQGTTGSEQFF
TRBD2 | TRBJ2-7 | NA | TRBV14 | 14 | TGTGCCAGCAGCCGGACTAGCGGGAAATACGAGCAGTACTTC | CASSRTSGKYEQYF
NA | TRBJ2-1 | NA | TRBV5-1 | 16 | TGCGCCAGCAGCCGGGACGCGGGAACGCGTTGGAATGAGCAGTTCTTC | CASSRDAGTRWNEQFF
NA | TRBJ1-1 | NA | TRBV2 | 14 | TGTGCCAGCAGTGTAGCAGTGGGAGGCACTGAAGCTTTCTTT | CASSVAVGGTEAFF
NA | TRBJ2-3 | once | TRBV19 | 13 | TGTGCCAGTAGTATATCCAGGCAAGATACGCAGTATTTT | CASSISRQDTQYF
NA | TRBJ2-1 | NA | TRBV28 | 15 | TGTGCCAGCAGTTTATTACAGAGCTCCTACAATGAGCAGTTCTTC | CASSLLQSSYNEQFF
TRBD2 | TRBJ2-3 | NA | TRBV4-1 | 17 | TGCGCCAGCAGCCAACACTTGATGGCGCGGGGGTCAGATACGCAGTATTTT | CASSQHLMARGSDTQYF
TRBD1 | TRBJ2-7 | once | TRBV12-3/TRBV12-4 | 12 | TGTGCCAGCAGGTCACAGGGGGACGAGCAGTACTTC | CASRSQGDEQYF
TRBD1 | TRBJ2-1 | NA | TRBV19 | 14 | TGTGCCAGTAGTATGGGGGACAGTTACAATGAGCAGTTCTTC | CASSMGDSYNEQFF
NA | TRBJ2-1 | NA | TRBV18 | 15 | TGTGCCAGCTCACCAATGGGACTCCAGGGAAATGAGCAGTTCTTC | CASSPMGLQGNEQFF
TRBD1 | TRBJ2-2 | NA | TRBV11-2 | 15 | TGTGCCAGCAGCCTACAGGGGGCGCCGCCCGGGGAGCTGTTTTTT | CASSLQGAPPGELFF
NA | TRBJ2-3 | NA | TRBV9 | 15 | TGTGCCAGCAGCGTATCGGGCGGGAGCACAGATACGCAGTATTTT | CASSVSGGSTDTQYF
NA | TRBJ2-2 | NA | TRBV12-3/TRBV12-4 | 13 | TGTGCCAGCCGAAAAAGAGACACCGGGGAGCTGTTTTTT | CASRKRDTGELFF
NA | TRBJ1-5 | NA | TRBV6-2/TRBV6-3 | 14 | TGTGCCAGCAGTTACCAGGGTGGCAATCAGCCCCAGCATTTT | CASSYQGGNQPQHF
TRBD1 | TRBJ2-7 | NA | TRBV4-3 | 16 | TGCGCCAGCAGCCAAGAGATAACAGGGGGTTGGTACGAGCAGTACTTC | CASSQEITGGWYEQYF
NA | TRBJ1-2 | NA | TRBV11-2 | 15 | TGTGCCAGCAGCTTAGATCGAGGCAGCCTGTTTGGCTACACCTTC | CASSLDRGSLFGYTF